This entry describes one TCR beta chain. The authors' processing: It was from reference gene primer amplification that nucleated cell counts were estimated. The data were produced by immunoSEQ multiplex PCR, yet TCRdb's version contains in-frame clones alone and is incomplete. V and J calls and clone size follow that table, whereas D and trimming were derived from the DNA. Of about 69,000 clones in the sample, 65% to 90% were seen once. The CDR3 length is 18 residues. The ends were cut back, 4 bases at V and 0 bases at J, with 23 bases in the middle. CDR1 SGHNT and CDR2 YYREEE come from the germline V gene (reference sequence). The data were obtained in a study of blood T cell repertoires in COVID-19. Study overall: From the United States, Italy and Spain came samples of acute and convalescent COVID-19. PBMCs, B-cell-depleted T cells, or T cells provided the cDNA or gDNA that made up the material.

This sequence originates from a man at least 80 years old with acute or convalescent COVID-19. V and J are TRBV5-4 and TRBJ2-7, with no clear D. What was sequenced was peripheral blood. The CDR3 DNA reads TGTGCCAGCAGCCCATCCACACAACCCGCCCTCCTCTCCTACGAGCAGTACTTC. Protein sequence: CASSPSTQPALLSYEQYF. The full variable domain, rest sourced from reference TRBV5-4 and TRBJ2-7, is ETGVTQSPTHLIKTRGQQVTLRCSSQSGHNTVSWYQQALGQGPQFIFQYYREEENGRGNFPPRFSGLQFPNYSSELNVNALELDDSALYLCASSPSTQPALLSYEQYFGPGTRLTVT.